These 21 T cell receptor beta chains share one sample of origin, sequenced in a study of T cell responses to AZD1222 COVID-19 vaccine. Profiled with immunoSEQ multiplex PCR; TCRdb holds only in-frame clones, not every one. The top ten clones hold about 16% of a sample with approximately 90,000 clones, around 90% of them seen once. The starting material was peripheral blood, obtained on day 0 of AZD1222 vaccination. These receptors all come from an adult in good health.

The chain employs TRBV11-3 and TRBJ2-7, with D possibly matching TRBD1 (6 bases). Germline V CDR1 and CDR2: SGHNT, YENEEA. The V and J ends lost 5 bases and 2 bases respectively, with 19 bases between them. This CDR3 has 16 residues. CDR3 nucleotide sequence: TGTGCCAGCAGCCCGGGACCGGGACACACCACCTACGAGCAGTACTTC. Its translation: CASSPGPGHTTYEQYF.

The gene calls are TRBV10-3 and TRBJ1-2; perhaps TRBD1 as D (5 bases). V lost 3 bases and J lost 2, with 7 bases in between. The germline gives CDR1 ENHRY, CDR2 SYGVKD. The CDR3 sequence is 13 residues long. As DNA, the CDR3 is TGTGCCATCAGTGAAGACAGCAACTATGGCTACACCTTC. It encodes CAISEDSNYGYTF.

V is TRBV19 and J is TRBJ1-5; D is perhaps TRBD1 (5 bases). The CDR3 has 15 amino acids. V lost 1 base and J lost 2, with 9 bases in between. The germline V gene encodes CDR1 LNHDA and CDR2 SQIVND (reference sequence). The CDR3 DNA reads as TGTGCCAGTAGTATAGGGGGCAGGGGCAATCAGCCCCAGCATTTT. This gives the protein CASSIGGRGNQPQHF.

V usage is TRBV5-1 and J usage is TRBJ2-1, with TRBD1 matching over 8 bases. The CDR3 is 15 amino acids. Trimming took 0 bases from V and 7 from J; bases not matched to a gene: 6. CDR1 and CDR2 (germline): SGHRS, YFSETQ. The CDR3 region has the DNA TGCGCCAGCAGCTTGGAGGGACAGGTTTTTAATGAGCAGTTCTTC. Translation gives CASSLEGQVFNEQFF.

The chain links TRBV11-1 to TRBJ2-1, with 11 positions matching TRBD2. This CDR3 has 16 residues. Germline CDR1 reads SGHAT; CDR2 reads FQDESV (reference sequence). J gave up 4 bases and V 5 bases, and 7 bases lay outside the gene matches. CDR3 loop: CASSPRTSGLYNEQFF. CDR3 nucleotides: TGTGCCAGCAGCCCACGGACTAGCGGGCTTTACAATGAGCAGTTCTTC.

V usage is TRBV18 and J usage is TRBJ2-7; unclear D gene. Trimming cost V 0 bases and J 2 bases, with 17 bases left between them. Germline loops: CDR1 KGHSH, CDR2 LQKENI. This CDR3 is built from 17 residues. DNA of the CDR3: TGTGCCAGCTCACCACCTCCCGTGACTCCTTTCGCCTACGAGCAGTACTTC. Amino acid sequence: CASSPPPVTPFAYEQYF. Combining the CDR3 with reference TRBV18 and TRBJ2-7 gives the whole variable domain NAGVMQNPRHLVRRRGQEARLRCSPMKGHSHVYWYRQLPEEGLKFMVYLQKENIIDESGMPKERFSAEFPKEGPSILRIQQVVRGDSAAYFCASSPPPVTPFAYEQYFGPGTRLTVT.

This clone was seen more than once but under ten times. The rearrangement links TRBV5-5 to TRBJ1-2; D is undetermined. The length of the CDR3 is 15 residues. The germline V gene has CDR1 SGHKS and CDR2 YYEKEE (reference sequence). V was cut by 3 bases and J by 8 bases, with 20 bases left in between. In DNA form, the CDR3 reads TGTGCCAGCAGCTGGCGTTCTGAGGGAGGTAGCGGCTACACCTTC. Protein sequence: CASSWRSEGGSGYTF.

The chain is built from TRBV18 and TRBJ2-7; D possibly uses TRBD1 or TRBD2 (5 bases each). The CDR3 loop spans 14 amino acids. CDR1 and CDR2 from the germline V gene are KGHSH and LQKENI. V lost 9 bases, J lost 3 bases, and 18 bases lay in between. The CDR3 here is CASSWGPPGYEQYF. CDR3 coding DNA: TGTGCCAGTTCGTGGGGACCGCCCGGCTACGAGCAGTACTTC.

This rearrangement joins TRBV4-2 to TRBJ1-1, with 9 bases matching TRBD1. The ends lost 1 base at V and 8 bases at J; junction bases unmatched: 5. The CDR3 is 14 amino acids. Germline CDR1 and CDR2: LGHNA and YNFKEQ. The CDR3 region is CASSQVQGATEAFF. DNA of the CDR3: TGTGCCAGCAGCCAAGTACAGGGGGCGACCGAAGCTTTCTTT.

The chain joins TRBV7-2 to TRBJ1-2; unclear D gene. Germline V gene lookup returns CDR1 SGHTA and CDR2 FQGNSA. Trimming took off 6 bases at V and 1 base at J, with 9 bases between the two ends. The CDR3 extends over 13 amino acids. The CDR3 sequence: CASRGTGNYGYTF. The CDR3 bases are TGTGCCAGCAGGGGAACGGGTAACTATGGCTACACCTTC.

This CDR3 is CASSLGQIEEKLFF. The CDR3 region has the DNA TGTGCCAGCAGCTTAGGGCAGATCGAAGAAAAACTGTTTTTT. V and J are TRBV7-9 and TRBJ1-4, with unresolved D. Trimming pared 1 base from V and 8 bases from J, leaving 11 bases between. The germline CDR1 and CDR2 sequences are SEHNR and FQNEAQ (reference sequence). The CDR3 is 14 amino acids.

The J gene is TRBJ1-5, the V gene TRBV6-5; TRBD1 agrees at 8 bases. J lost 4 bases, V lost 5 bases, and 7 bases had no gene match. Germline V gives CDR1 MNHEY, CDR2 SVGAGI. The length of the CDR3 is 15 residues. CDR3 loop: CASSPWTGSNQPQHF. CDR3 in DNA: TGTGCCAGCAGTCCTTGGACAGGGTCTAATCAGCCCCAGCATTTT.

The chain couples TRBV5-1 to TRBJ1-1; no clear D. Trimming removed 0 bases from V and 2 bases from J, with 11 bases in between. Germline values: CDR1 SGHRS, CDR2 YFSETQ. The CDR3 consists of 15 residues. The CDR3 DNA follows: TGCGCCAGCAGCTTGGCCGGGGTGGTAAACACTGAAGCTTTCTTT. This translates into CASSLAGVVNTEAFF.

The rearrangement links TRBV27 to TRBJ1-1; possible D gene TRBD1, 6 bases. Trimming pared 0 bases from V and 1 base from J, leaving 15 bases between. CDR3 size: 17 residues. The germline V gene has CDR1 MNHEY and CDR2 SMNVEV (reference sequence). This CDR3 reads CASSLSYLGAQNTEAFF. The CDR3 coding sequence is TGTGCCAGCAGTTTATCTTACTTGGGGGCCCAGAACACTGAAGCTTTCTTT.

The J gene is TRBJ2-7, the V gene TRBV11-2; possibly TRBD2 for D (6 bases). CDR1 and CDR2 (germline): SGHAT, FQNNGV. CDR3 length: 16 amino acids. V shed 5 bases and J shed 0 bases, with 17 bases lying between them. CDR3 protein: CASSRFLTGASYEQYF. DNA of the CDR3: TGTGCCAGCAGCCGCTTTCTGACGGGAGCCTCCTACGAGCAGTACTTC.

This chain links TRBV2 with TRBJ2-3, with D perhaps matching TRBD2 (5 bases). V lost 7 bases, J lost 3 bases, and 17 bases lay in between. CDR1 is SNHLY, CDR2 FYNNEI, per germline. The CDR3 contains 15 residues. CDR3 amino acids: CASKKRAVLTDTQYF. In DNA form, the CDR3 reads TGTGCCAGCAAAAAAAGAGCGGTGTTAACAGATACGCAGTATTTT.

V gene TRBV5-1 combines with J gene TRBJ1-6; 8 nucleotides line up with TRBD1. Unmatched junction bases numbered 12, after V lost 4 bases and J lost 9 bases. Germline V gene lookup returns CDR1 SGHRS and CDR2 YFSETQ. The CDR3 sequence is 16 residues long. The CDR3 coding sequence is TGCGCCAGCAGCCCTAGGACAGGGAAGGATGGTTCACCCCTCCACTTT. This encodes CASSPRTGKDGSPLHF.

CDR3 residues: CSVDLRETQYF. The CDR3, as DNA: TGCAGCGTTGATTTGAGGGAGACCCAGTACTTC. The chain employs TRBV29-1 and TRBJ2-5; D is ambiguous. The germline V and J ends were trimmed by 3 bases and 5 bases, with 7 bases remaining between them. In germline, CDR1 is SQVTM, CDR2 ANQGSEA. The CDR3 is made up of 11 amino acids.

The V gene is TRBV14, the J gene TRBJ2-7; D gene uncertain. Germline lookup yields CDR1 SGHDN and CDR2 FVKESK. The CDR3 is 14 residues long. V lost 4 bases, J lost 3 bases, and 13 bases lay in between. This CDR3 is CASSRQPMYYEQYF. For the CDR3, the DNA is TGTGCCAGCAGCCGACAACCCATGTACTACGAGCAGTACTTC.

The chain combines TRBV6-5 with TRBJ1-5, with TRBD1 identical over 7 bases. The germline CDR1 and CDR2 sequences are MNHEY and SVGAGI. The CDR3 contains 16 residues. V was clipped by 4 bases and J by 0 bases; unmatched bases: 6. The CDR3 region is CASSSQDRSSNQPQHF. CDR3 DNA sequence: TGTGCCAGCAGTTCCCAGGACAGGAGTAGCAATCAGCCCCAGCATTTT.

This sequence joins TRBV19 and TRBJ2-2; TRBD2 is a possible D gene (6 bases). The V gene lost 8 bases and the J gene lost 2 bases, with 18 bases spanning the gap. Germline CDR1 LNHDA, CDR2 SQIVND (reference sequence). CDR3 size: 16 residues. The CDR3 here is CASDRTGSPNTGELFF. The CDR3 DNA sequence: TGTGCCAGTGACCGAACCGGGAGCCCCAACACCGGGGAGCTGTTTTTT. Drawing the rest from reference TRBV19 and TRBJ2-2, the complete variable domain is DGGITQSPKYLFRKEGQNVTLSCEQNLNHDAMYWYRQDPGQGLRLIYYSQIVNDFQKGDIAEGYSVSREKKESFPLTVTSAQKNPTAFYLCASDRTGSPNTGELFFGEGSRLTVL.